This record covers a single T cell receptor (beta chain). The antigen remains undetermined. Next came a second PCR, run for about 7 to 11 cycles, which used a sample-barcoded 5' primer along with a J-beta primer mix. From each sample, at least 3 million paired-end reads containing CDR3 were obtained. TCRdb ran MiXCR on the 5' RACE reads and lists one entry per CDR3 protein. The sample lists around 1,600,000 distinct CDR3 sequences; about 45% were seen once. This sample is part of a study of blood T cells in healthy people across ages. This CDR3 comprises 16 residues. Looked up from germline, CDR1 is MNHEY and CDR2 is SVGEGT. With 4 bases removed from V and 0 bases from J, the gap between germline ends came to 13 bases. The study's findings and limits: Considered underestimates were the diversity estimates obtained from one million T cells.

The rearrangement links TRBV6-2 or TRBV6-3 to TRBJ2-1; D call uncertain. Sequencing was done on a sample of blood. This receptor was identified in a young woman in good health. The CDR3 spells CASSLSVLLSYNEQFF. DNA of the CDR3: TGTGCCAGCAGTTTATCAGTGTTGCTCTCCTACAATGAGCAGTTCTTC.